This is a list of T cell receptor beta chains from one sample in a study of T cell repertoires in MIS-A myocarditis. The method was immunoSEQ multiplex PCR; TCRdb's version includes in-frame clones alone and lacks a portion of them. The data contain around 6,100 clones, 78% of them seen just once; the ten biggest clones take up around 19%. Material: right inferior lung lobe tissue obtained at autopsy. The receptors originated from a man aged 18 to 35 with fulminant myocarditis from multisystem inflammatory syndrome in adults (MIS-A) after COVID-19. The conserved cysteine and the conserved F or W are not part of the CDR3 here.

v_gene: TRBV7-8; j_gene: TRBJ1-1; CDR3aa: ASSFLGGPTEAF
v_gene: TRBV29-1; j_gene: TRBJ2-2; CDR3aa: SVGAGWGMTGELF
v_gene: TRBV19; j_gene: TRBJ1-5; CDR3aa: ASSIGQPQH
v_gene: TRBV28; j_gene: TRBJ2-7; CDR3aa: ASRQSGRSYEQY
v_gene: TRBV6-4; j_gene: TRBJ1-2; CDR3aa: ASSDGTGASNYGYT
v_gene: TRBV20-1; j_gene: TRBJ2-7; CDR3aa: SAPGGGEQY
v_gene: TRBV6-6; j_gene: TRBJ1-2; CDR3aa: ASSQGTAYGYT
v_gene: TRBV4-3; j_gene: TRBJ2-3; CDR3aa: ASSQEDRDLDTQY
v_gene: TRBV5-6; j_gene: TRBJ1-5; CDR3aa: ASSLSPGLVNQPQH
v_gene: TRBV20-1; j_gene: TRBJ2-3; CDR3aa: RLGRYTQY
v_gene: TRBV28; j_gene: TRBJ2-2; CDR3aa: ASGLWAGELF
v_gene: TRBV4-2; j_gene: TRBJ2-7; CDR3aa: ASSQVTSGSYEQY
v_gene: TRBV4-2; j_gene: TRBJ2-7; CDR3aa: ASSQEGSFAAVYEQY
v_gene: TRBV25-1; j_gene: TRBJ1-5; CDR3aa: ASSPTGGVSNQPQH
v_gene: TRBV5-4; j_gene: TRBJ2-7; CDR3aa: ASSWWDRREGEQY
v_gene: TRBV5-1; j_gene: TRBJ1-3; CDR3aa: ASSLWGLSGNTIY
v_gene: TRBV25-1; j_gene: TRBJ2-7; CDR3aa: ASSVLAVEGGAYEQY
v_gene: TRBV7-3; j_gene: TRBJ1-1; CDR3aa: ASSLLLGRNTEAF
v_gene: TRBV5-6; j_gene: TRBJ2-1; CDR3aa: ASSSGQNNEQF
v_gene: TRBV5-5; j_gene: TRBJ2-6; CDR3aa: ASSLKGWRLADSGANVLT
v_gene: TRBV24-1; j_gene: TRBJ2-3; CDR3aa: ATSEGASDTQY
v_gene: TRBV7-8; j_gene: TRBJ2-1; CDR3aa: ASSLRGGTSGRLDEQF
v_gene: TRBV7-6; j_gene: TRBJ1-1; CDR3aa: ASSRGLPDSITEAF
v_gene: TRBV5-1; j_gene: TRBJ1-6; CDR3aa: ASSLEPVSSYNSPLH
v_gene: TRBV24-1; j_gene: TRBJ2-2; CDR3aa: ATSDTSGRKTGELF
v_gene: TRBV10-3; j_gene: TRBJ2-7; CDR3aa: ATGDRFYEQY
v_gene: TRBV29-1; j_gene: TRBJ1-1; CDR3aa: SVGQGWGMNTEAF
v_gene: TRBV5-6; j_gene: TRBJ1-2; CDR3aa: ASARGPAGYT
v_gene: TRBV28; j_gene: TRBJ2-7; CDR3aa: ASSLSSTGTYEQY